Listed below are T cell receptor beta chains from one sample, sequenced in a study of blood T cell repertoires in COVID-19. The method was immunoSEQ multiplex PCR; TCRdb's version includes in-frame clones alone and lacks a portion of them. The sample has just over 90,000 clones; approximately 80% are singletons. The sequenced sample was peripheral blood. The receptors originated from a man between 65 and 79 years old with acute or convalescent COVID-19. Both conserved end residues are part of each CDR3. The D gene is left open where the match is weak. Rows give clone size only sometimes, using once, few, many, or a class for an expanded clone.

J gene,clone size,D gene,V gene,CDR3 DNA,CDR3 protein
TRBJ1-1,few,NA,TRBV20-1,TGCAGTATGGCTGGGAACACTGAAGCTTTCTTT,CSMAGNTEAFF
TRBJ2-1,NA,TRBD2,TRBV7-2,TGTGCCAGCAGCTTAGTAATAGCGGGGCGGTATGAGCAGTTCTTC,CASSLVIAGRYEQFF
TRBJ1-1,NA,NA,TRBV6-5,TGTGCCACCCGGGGGGTTACTGAAGCTTTCTTT,CATRGVTEAFF
TRBJ2-1,NA,TRBD2,TRBV9,TGTGCCAGCAGCGTAGGCGGGAGGGGTGACAATGAGCAGTTCTTC,CASSVGGRGDNEQFF
TRBJ2-1,few,TRBD1,TRBV7-9,TGTGCCAGCAGCGGACTACGGACAGGGGGCTTCTATGAGCAGTTCTTC,CASSGLRTGGFYEQFF
TRBJ1-4,NA,NA,TRBV30,TGTGCCTGCCCTGCCGGGACCCCGGACTATAATGAAAAACTGTTTTTT,CACPAGTPDYNEKLFF
TRBJ1-1,NA,NA,TRBV6-6,TGTGCCAGCAGTAGGGGGTTAGGGCTGAACACTGAAGCTTTCTTT,CASSRGLGLNTEAFF
TRBJ2-3,NA,NA,TRBV14,TGTGCCAGCAGCGACCCGGGACTGAAGCTGTCAGATACGCAGTATTTT,CASSDPGLKLSDTQYF
TRBJ2-7,NA,TRBD1,TRBV28,TGTGCCAGCAGCAAACCGGGACAGGGGGCTGTCGAGCAGTACTTC,CASSKPGQGAVEQYF
TRBJ2-7,NA,TRBD1,TRBV5-1,TGCGCCAGCAGCCTCAAGGACAGGTTTCACGGGCAGTACTTC,CASSLKDRFHGQYF
TRBJ2-1,NA,TRBD2,TRBV19,TGTGCCAGTAGTATCCTCGCGGGAGGCATCACCTACAATGAGCAGTTCTTC,CASSILAGGITYNEQFF
TRBJ1-3,NA,TRBD1,TRBV13,TGTGCCAGCAGTTCTGCGGACAGGGGAAACACCATATATTTT,CASSSADRGNTIYF
TRBJ1-6,NA,NA,TRBV27,TGTGCCAGCAGTTCACTCAGGGGTAGTTCACCCCTCCACTTT,CASSSLRGSSPLHF
TRBJ2-1,NA,NA,TRBV7-7,TGTGCTAGCAGCTCCGACGGGACTCTACTCTACAATGAGCAGTTCTTC,CASSSDGTLLYNEQFF
TRBJ2-1,NA,NA,TRBV5-1,TGCGCCAGCAGCTTTTACAGGGAAAATGAGCAGTTCTTC,CASSFYRENEQFF
TRBJ2-7,NA,NA,TRBV5-8,TGTGCCAGCAGCTTGGCGGGATCCTACGAGCAGTACTTC,CASSLAGSYEQYF
TRBJ2-5,NA,NA,TRBV3-1/TRBV3-2,TGTGCCAGCAGCGGCTGGGGAGACGGAGAGACCCAGTACTTC,CASSGWGDGETQYF
TRBJ2-2,NA,NA,TRBV5-1,TGCGCCAGCAGCTTGGACAGGGGAGGTACCGGGGAGCTGTTTTTT,CASSLDRGGTGELFF
TRBJ2-1,NA,NA,TRBV7-9,TGTGCCAGCAGCTCCTTGATGGGAGACGAGCAGTTCTTC,CASSSLMGDEQFF
TRBJ1-1,NA,TRBD1,TRBV4-1,TGCGCCAGCAGCCAAGATTATGCAGGGGGGACTGAAGCTTTCTTT,CASSQDYAGGTEAFF
TRBJ1-2,few,NA,TRBV27,TGTGCCAGCAGTTTAGGACACAACCCCATCTATGGCTACACCTTC,CASSLGHNPIYGYTF
TRBJ1-6,NA,TRBD1,TRBV19,TGTGCCAGTAGTTCAACCGGGACAGGGGTAGGTTCACCCCTCCACTTT,CASSSTGTGVGSPLHF
TRBJ1-2,NA,NA,TRBV28,TGTGCCAGCATCGGGAGTAACCCTCTAGGCTACACCTTC,CASIGSNPLGYTF
TRBJ1-1,NA,NA,TRBV5-4,TGTGCCAGCAGCTCCCAGAACAGGGAAAACACTGAAGCTTTCTTT,CASSSQNRENTEAFF
TRBJ2-7,few,TRBD2,TRBV19,TGTGCCAGTAGTAGCGGGAGGCCACCCTCCTACGAGCAGTACTTC,CASSSGRPPSYEQYF
TRBJ1-1,NA,TRBD1,TRBV7-9,TGTGCCAGCAGCGAGAACACAGGGGGACTTAACACTGAAGCTTTCTTT,CASSENTGGLNTEAFF
TRBJ1-4,NA,NA,TRBV6-5,TGTGCCAGCAGCCTTATATCAACTAATGAAAAACTGTTTTTT,CASSLISTNEKLFF
TRBJ2-1,NA,NA,TRBV7-2,TGTGCCAGCAGCTTAGTGGGCAGGGGTTATGAGCAGTTCTTC,CASSLVGRGYEQFF